Sequencing of this T cell receptor (beta chain) was carried out in a study of brain T cells in children with intractable seizures (dated by TCRdb to about 2021). Looking at the study overall: A NanoString immunology panel was first used to screen resected brain tissue from roughly 52 pediatric epilepsy surgery cases for immune gene transcripts. About 70% of the 12 selected surgery cases also had pre-surgery blood sequenced, which left four cases with brain tissue only.

The sample's time point, from its label and the paper: blood from clinic visit 5 months post-surgery; TSC patient then seizure free. The surgery cases with the highest brain T cell transcript signatures were chosen for TCR beta chain sequencing of brain tissue, and also of blood when blood was available. Before surgery, patients had received at least one anti-epileptic drug. TCR-sequenced patients were children with drug-resistant epilepsy due to tuberous sclerosis complex, focal cortical dysplasia, Rasmussen encephalitis or hemimegalencephaly. The Monarch genomic DNA purification kit was used to extract bulk genomic DNA from unsorted brain tissue and whole blood. The germline V gene gives CDR1 as MGHRA and CDR2 as YSYEKL. There are 13 amino acids in the CDR3, from cysteine to phenylalanine inclusive. Just CDR3 DNA is preserved here, 39 bases in frame from base 1. V loses 0 bases of germline sequence and J loses 6 bases, and the interval between the two ends is 6 bases.

The study at large found these results: Sequencing depth differed between pre- and post-surgery blood, so clones missing from the pre-surgery sample may reflect undersampling. Viral specificity was inferred solely from CDR3 sequence similarity, and the HCMV serostatus of the patients was not known.

Worth noting for this clone: Its antigen is still unknown. One base away there is no much larger clone; base qualities are not given.

The immunoSEQ assay was used to generate TCR beta chain sequences from genomic DNA. On the study's bioinformatics: CDR3 sequences that did not begin with the conserved framework cysteine at position 104 were removed manually. To get clonality, the normalized Shannon's Diversity Index was subtracted from one, giving values from 0 (maximal diversity) to 1 (oligoclonal). To check whether a given CDR3 had different frequencies in two samples, for example brain versus blood, chi-squared comparison-of-proportions tests were used. Public clonotypes were identified through searches of immuneACCESS, and similarity to known antiviral clonotypes was evaluated with the VDJdb browser. TCRdb took this table from immuneACCESS and kept in-frame rearrangements with V and J called. Such tables lack part of the clones; where checked against another copy, unresolved V genes explain under half of the gap, and the rest is unexplained. The DNA was the basis for D and trimming; V, J and clone size are from that table. The sample data list approximately 330,000 clones, and nearly 95% of these were observed just once. The ten largest clones capture under 7% of the sample.

Sequencing was performed on peripheral blood, taken 5 to 6 months after surgery. The chain couples TRBV4-1 to TRBJ2-1; the D gene is not confidently resolved. This receptor was taken from a boy under two years old with tuberous sclerosis and intractable seizures. The CDR3 here reads CASSQEGSNEQFF. The DNA sequence is as follows: TGCGCCAGCAGCCAAGAAGGTTCCAATGAGCAGTTCTTC.